This TCR beta chain is drawn from a study of blood T cell repertoires in COVID-19. At the level of the study: The study drew acute and convalescent COVID-19 samples from the United States, Italy and Spain.

Exposed enrollees had met someone with a PCR-confirmed or clinician-diagnosed COVID-19 case at some point within the 2 weeks before study entry. Using immunoSEQ multiplex PCR, the repertoire was profiled, and TCRdb retains in-frame clones only, with some absent. The sample holds about 220,000 clones, about 83% seen once. CDR1 is LGHDT, CDR2 YNNKEL, per germline (reference sequence). V shed 4 bases and J shed 3 bases, with 20 bases lying between them. The CDR3 extends over 17 amino acids. The chain carries TRBV3-1 (or the pseudogene TRBV3-2) and TRBJ2-3, with D unclear. The sequence was collected from a woman between 50 and 59 years old who had been exposed to COVID-19. What was sequenced was PBMCs or T cells enriched from blood (not recorded which). CDR3 loop: CASSPSEPGLGTDTQYF. Written as DNA, the CDR3 is TGTGCCAGCAGCCCCTCTGAGCCAGGATTAGGAACAGATACGCAGTATTTT.